This TCR beta chain emerged from a study of T cell responses to AZD1222 COVID-19 vaccine. Details on this clone: Its antigen is not identified.

Data came from immunoSEQ multiplex PCR; TCRdb stores just in-frame clones and leaves some out. The profile shows around 120,000 clones, around 96% of them singletons. Study-wide results and limits: In all cases, repertoires were sampled only after the peak T cell response. The CD4 TCRs associated with vaccination extended across spike and predominated at 160-218 and 743-854. White British people made up most donors, females outnumbered males, and clonal diversity was possibly underestimated.

Trimming left V 2 bases short and J 5 bases short, with 4 bases between. The CDR3 loop spans 12 amino acids. Germline V lookup: CDR1 SGHTA, CDR2 FQGNSA. The receptor was derived from an adult in good health. The chain couples TRBV7-2 to TRBJ1-5; no clear D. Sequencing used peripheral blood, obtained on day 0 of AZD1222 vaccination. Here the CDR3 DNA reads TGTGCCAGCAGCTTATATGATCAGCCCCAGCATTTT. Amino acid sequence: CASSLYDQPQHF.